One T cell receptor (beta chain) is described in this entry. The sample is drawn from a study of PD-1 blockade in classical Hodgkin lymphoma. Generated by immunoSEQ multiplex PCR, the TCRdb table keeps only in-frame clones and is missing some. The sample has about 41,000 clones, 65% to 80% seen once; the top ten hold 20% to 25%. Exposure to brentuximab vedotin varied, and each patient had relapsed following autologous stem cell transplantation. Complete response, partial response or progressive disease was each patient's best response. This TCR was sampled from a human donor with classical Hodgkin lymphoma. Source: peripheral blood mononuclear cells (PBMCs), taken at baseline.

The DNA of the CDR3 is TGTGCCAGCAGCTTAGTGGGCGGAACGAGCTCCTACGAGCAGTACTTC. It yields the protein CASSLVGGTSSYEQYF. V gene TRBV11-3 combines with J gene TRBJ2-7; D is unresolved. Germline values: CDR1 SGHNT, CDR2 YENEEA. V was trimmed by 1 base and J by 0 bases, leaving 13 bases between them. This CDR3 spans 16 amino acids.